This T cell receptor beta chain was sequenced during a study of shared clonotypes between healthy human individuals. Study-level points and caveats: Few donors restricted represented genetic and exposure-history diversity.

The CDR3 has 15 amino acids. CDR1 and CDR2 (germline): SGDLS, YYNGEE. V lost 4 bases, J lost 8 bases, and 22 bases lay in between. As for this clone: Antigen: not known.

Some clones are missing from TCRdb's copy, which holds only in-frame ones; the method was immunoSEQ multiplex PCR. The sample yields 2 million to 2.5 million clones, approximately 95% seen once. The source material was naive CD4+ T cells from PBMCs. Sample subset: CD45RA+ positively selected. This clonotype originated in a man between 18 and 29 years old in good health. Some clones in this sample may be carry-over from other donors' samples. The genes are TRBV9 and TRBJ2-7, with TRBD2 as a possible D gene (7 bases). The CDR3 here is CASSRGGLAELKQYF. The CDR3 DNA sequence: TGTGCCAGCAGCCGAGGGGGGCTAGCGGAGCTCAAGCAGTACTTC.